The clone carrying this T cell receptor beta chain was seen many times. Its antigen is not identified. The junction and the germline gene differ at one end; a read error may be behind it. This specimen belongs to a study of T cell repertoires in cytomegalovirus infection. Overall study: CMV epitopes, recently identified HLA-C-restricted and well-studied HLA-B-restricted, were used. Signatures in public TCR beta sequences pointed to both CMV infection and matching HLA type.

The study, taken as a whole, reports: The study identified carriers of CMV plus the relevant HLA from cumulative public TCR beta family frequency.

MiXCR was run by TCRdb on the reads, yielding one entry per CDR3 protein. The table includes around 770,000 distinct CDR3 sequences, almost 30% detected once. CDR3 length: 15 amino acids. Germline lookup yields CDR1 SGHVS and CDR2 FNYEAQ. The sequence was obtained from a human donor in good health (CMV status not recorded). Some clones in this sample may be carry-over from other donors' samples. Sequenced here: cultured CD8+ T cells from PBMCs, sampled from culture after CMV antigen stimulation. This chain links TRBV7-6 with TRBJ1-1; no reliable D call. CDR3 bases: TGTGCCAGCAGTTTAGAGGCGAGTATGAACACTGAAGCTTTCTTT. It is translated as CASSLEASMNTEAFF. Drawing the rest from reference TRBV7-6 and TRBJ1-1, the complete variable domain is GAGVSQSPRYKVTKRGQDVALRCDPISGHVSLYWYRQALGQGPEFLTYFNYEAQQDKSGLPNDRFSAERPEGSISTLTIQRTEQRDSAMYRCASSLEASMNTEAFFGQGTRLTVV.